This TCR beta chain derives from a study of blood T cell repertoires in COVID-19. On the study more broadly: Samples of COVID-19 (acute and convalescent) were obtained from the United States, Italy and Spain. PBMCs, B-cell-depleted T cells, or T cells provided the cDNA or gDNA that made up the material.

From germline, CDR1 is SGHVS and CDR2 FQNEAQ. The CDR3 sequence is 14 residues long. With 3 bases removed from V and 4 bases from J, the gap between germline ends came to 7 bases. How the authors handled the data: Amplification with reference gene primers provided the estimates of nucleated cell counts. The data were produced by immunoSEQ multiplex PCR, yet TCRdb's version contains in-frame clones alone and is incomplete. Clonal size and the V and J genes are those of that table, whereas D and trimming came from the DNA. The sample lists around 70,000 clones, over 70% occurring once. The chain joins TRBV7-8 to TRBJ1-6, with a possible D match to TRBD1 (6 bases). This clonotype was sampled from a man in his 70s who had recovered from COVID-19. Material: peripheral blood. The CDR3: CASSFGTYNSPLHF. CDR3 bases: TGTGCCAGCAGCTTCGGGACATATAATTCACCCCTCCACTTT.